The clone carrying this T cell receptor (beta chain) has only one observation. Its cognate antigen is unknown. The data are from a study of Ad26.COV2.S vaccination and SARS-CoV-2 variants. About the study: Each vaccinee took Ad26.COV2.S intramuscularly, once or twice 56 days apart.

Study findings and constraints: Vaccine recipients showed a spike-specific TCR breadth that was higher than in placebo recipients. In vaccinated individuals, spike-specific CD8+ and CD4+ T cell responses reportedly displayed substantial breadth. The analyses of TCR breadth and depth may have understated the size of total T cell responses.

Treatment: some 20 received Ad26.COV2.S at low or high dose, single or two shots; several received placebo; per-sample allocation not given. Day 63 following the first vaccine or placebo injection was when the samples were taken. Repertoires were generated with immunoSEQ multiplex PCR, while TCRdb's copy carries only in-frame clones and drops some. The sample holds about 260,000 clones, roughly 85% seen once. The CDR3 has 14 amino acids. Trimming at V came to 7 bases and at J to 5 bases, leaving 6 bases not matched to a gene. From germline, CDR1 is SGHTA and CDR2 FQGNSA. Sample: peripheral blood, taken in a trial of Ad26.COV2.S vaccine versus placebo. V and J are TRBV7-2 and TRBJ2-3; 10 positions match TRBD2. The source of this sequence is a person between 18 and 59 years old who received the Ad26.COV2.S COVID-19 vaccine or a placebo. The CDR3 here is CASKREGLKDTQYF. Here the CDR3 DNA reads TGTGCCAGCAAGCGGGAGGGCCTTAAAGATACGCAGTATTTT.